The present T cell receptor beta chain was sequenced within a study of CD8 T cells in Susac syndrome. Study results and caveats: Peak Susac CD8+ clonal expansion occurred in TEMRA cells and active patients. Individuals included in the TCR sequencing and HLA analysis were acknowledged by the study to be relatively few in number.

When TEMRA cells were sorted, memory subsets were defined by CD27 and CD45RA staining. Total CD8+ cells, along with sorted CD8+ TEMRA cells, were sequenced. Negative isolation was used for CD8+ and CD4+ T cells and FACS enrichment for TEMRA cells. The CDR3 length is 16 residues. Per the germline V gene, CDR1 is MNHNS and CDR2 is SASEGT. Trimming removed 1 base from V and 1 base from J, with 10 bases in between. The RNA, about 0.5 to 1 ug, was put through reverse transcription using random hexamers. MiXCR was run by TCRdb on the immunoSEQ multiplex PCR reads, yielding one entry per CDR3 protein. The sample shows approximately 1,300 distinct CDR3 sequences, around 72% of them seen only once. As regards this clonotype: Its antigen remains unidentified.

V is TRBV6-1 and J is TRBJ2-2; no reliable D call. The sequence was collected from a human donor with Susac syndrome. Material: CD8+ TEMRA cells from PBMCs. Subset defined: FACS-sorted terminally differentiated effector memory CD8+ T cells re-expressing CD45RA (CD8+ TEMRA). CDR3 residues: CASSEEGFWNTGELFF. CDR3 in DNA: TGTGCCAGCAGTGAAGAAGGGTTTTGGAACACCGGGGAGCTGTTTTTT.